Presented here are 27 T cell receptor beta chains from one specimen sequenced in a study of vaccination effects on CD4 cells after COVID-19. With the ViraFEST assay, the study expanded antigen-specific CD4+ T cells using viral peptide pools, then sequenced them. Researchers isolated CD4+ T cells once approximately 10 days of culture had elapsed. In the vaccine recipients, nucleocapsid antibodies were negative and there was no prior SARS-CoV-2 infection. Their specific antigens are unknown. Some clones are missing from TCRdb's copy, which holds only in-frame ones; the method was immunoSEQ multiplex PCR. In the table there are tens of thousands of clones, roughly 66% of which are singletons. The specimen was CD4+ T cells from PBMCs cultured with HCoV-OC43 spike peptides, collected before COVID-19 vaccination. Subset described: HCoV-OC43 spike overlapping peptide pool stimulation. These receptors originate from a human donor who received a COVID-19 vaccine.

The CDR3 protein is CASSLHRVYTGELFF. The CDR3 DNA sequence: TGTGCCAGCAGCCTACACAGGGTTTACACCGGGGAGCTGTTTTTT. This chain connects TRBV3-1 (or the pseudogene TRBV3-2) to TRBJ2-2; weak D call: TRBD1 (6 bases). This CDR3 comprises 15 residues. Between the trimmed V and J ends, which lost 4 bases and 3 bases, there was a span of 12 bases. The germline V gene has CDR1 LGHDT and CDR2 YNNKEL (reference sequence).

The gene calls are TRBV12-3 or TRBV12-4 and TRBJ2-7; no firm D call. Trimming took 8 bases from V and 9 from J, leaving 11 bases between them. The CDR3 has 10 amino acids. The CDR3 DNA follows: TGTGCCAGCGGCCAGCCGCGGCAGTACTTC. Translation: CASGQPRQYF.

The gene calls are TRBV7-7 and TRBJ2-1; TRBD2 aligns across 7 bases. V was clipped by 1 base and J by 6 bases; unmatched bases: 6. This CDR3 is built from 15 residues. Germline V gene data show CDR1 as SSHAT and CDR2 as FNYEAQ (reference sequence). CDR3 loop: CASSLDGLGSNEQFF. Here the CDR3 DNA reads TGTGCCAGCAGCTTAGACGGACTAGGGTCCAATGAGCAGTTCTTC.

V is TRBV6-1 and J is TRBJ1-3; D uncertain. Trimming cost V 1 base and J 2 bases, with 6 bases left between them. CDR3 length: 14 residues. Germline V gene sequence: CDR1 MNHNS, CDR2 SASEGT. CDR3 protein: CASSEGWAGNTIYF. CDR3 in DNA: TGTGCCAGCAGTGAAGGCTGGGCTGGAAACACCATATATTTT.

This clone was seen a handful of times. The V gene is TRBV7-2, the J gene TRBJ1-2; tentative D call: TRBD1 (5 bases). Germline assignment: CDR1 SGHTA and CDR2 FQGNSA. V was pared by 2 bases and J by 7 bases, with 14 bases between. The CDR3 runs 14 residues. CDR3 in DNA: TGTGCCAGCAGCTTAAGTTCCGGGACGCTTGGCTACACCTTC. Its protein is CASSLSSGTLGYTF.

J is TRBJ2-3 and V is TRBV5-1; maybe TRBD2 (6 bases). The CDR3 length is 15 residues. Trimming stripped 4 bases from V and 3 bases from J, with 15 bases between. Germline values: CDR1 SGHRS, CDR2 YFSETQ. The DNA for the CDR3 is TGCGCCAGCAGCCCCGGACTAACACCTACAGATACGCAGTATTTT. It encodes CASSPGLTPTDTQYF.

This sequence joins TRBV18 and TRBJ1-2, with 8 bases lining up with TRBD1. V shed 4 bases and J 6 bases; nucleotides not matched to a gene: 4. Germline-derived CDR1 and CDR2 are KGHSH and LQKENI. The CDR3 extends over 13 amino acids. DNA of the CDR3: TGTGCCAGCTCACTTCAGGGGGCAGATGGCTACACCTTC. Translating it yields CASSLQGADGYTF.

In DNA form, the CDR3 reads TGTGCCAGCAGCTTAGGCCTGGAAGAAAAACTGTTTTTT. It encodes CASSLGLEEKLFF. The rearrangement uses TRBV11-2 and TRBJ1-4; D ambiguous. Germline CDR1 is SGHAT and CDR2 is FQNNGV. This CDR3 spans 13 amino acids. V lost 1 base, J lost 8 bases, and 8 bases lay in between.

The chain employs TRBV19 and TRBJ2-7; a possible D gene is TRBD1 (6 bases). CDR3 length: 15 residues. In germline, CDR1 is LNHDA, CDR2 SQIVND (reference sequence). V was trimmed by 5 bases and J by 3 bases, leaving 17 bases between them. This chain's CDR3 is CASSRKGQQGYEQYF. CDR3 DNA: TGTGCCAGTAGTCGAAAAGGGCAACAGGGCTACGAGCAGTACTTC.

This chain links TRBV25-1 with TRBJ2-3; 8 bases map to TRBD2. The trim removed 10 bases at V and 2 bases at J, leaving 8 bases unmatched. The CDR3 is made up of 14 amino acids. Germline values: CDR1 MGHDK, CDR2 SYGVNS. CDR3 residues: CATGKRGLTDTQYF. The CDR3 DNA is TGTGCCACCGGGAAGCGGGGGCTCACAGATACGCAGTATTTT.

This clone was seen a few times. This chain uses TRBV6-4 with TRBJ1-2, with D possibly matching TRBD1 (5 bases). The CDR3 spans 12 residues. Trimming shortened V by 8 bases and J by 3 bases, and 10 bases separated the two germline ends. CDR1 and CDR2 from the germline V gene are MRHNA and SNTAGT. Here the CDR3 reads CASRGTDYGYTF. The CDR3 DNA reads TGTGCCAGCCGGGGCACAGACTATGGCTACACCTTC.

This rearrangement joins TRBV18 to TRBJ2-5; 9 nucleotides agree with TRBD2. The CDR3 runs to 15 residues. Germline V gene sequence: CDR1 KGHSH, CDR2 LQKENI. V trimming: 2 bases; J trimming: 4 bases; junction bases outside the gene matches: 5. The CDR3 loop reads CASSPDAGGRETQYF. The DNA of the CDR3 is TGTGCCAGCTCACCAGACGCGGGAGGGCGAGAGACCCAGTACTTC.

The chain carries TRBV7-9 and TRBJ1-4; D unclear. V shed 5 bases and J shed 4 bases, with 5 bases lying between them. CDR1 is SEHNR, CDR2 FQNEAQ, per germline (reference sequence). The CDR3 extends over 12 amino acids. The CDR3 coding sequence is TGTGCCAGCAGCCGTGATAATGAAAAACTGTTTTTT. This encodes CASSRDNEKLFF.

This clone was picked up a small number of times. This sequence joins TRBV7-9 and TRBJ1-3, with D perhaps TRBD1 (5 bases). The germline CDR1 and CDR2 sequences are SEHNR and FQNEAQ (reference sequence). The CDR3 contains 13 residues. The CDR3 bases are TGTGGTACGACGGGGGGAACCGGAAACACCATATATTTT. This codes for CGTTGGTGNTIYF.

In its sample, this clone was seen a few times. The chain employs TRBV6-6 and TRBJ2-7; tentative D call: TRBD2 (6 bases). This CDR3 spans 13 amino acids. CDR1 is MNHNY and CDR2 is SVGAGI in the germline V gene (reference sequence). V was shortened by 6 bases and J by 3 bases, with 12 bases between the two germline ends. DNA for the CDR3: TGTGCCAGCAGCTCATGGGGAGGCTACGAGCAGTACTTC. This gives the protein CASSSWGGYEQYF.

This clone was counted between two and nine times. The chain joins TRBV5-1 to TRBJ1-3; maybe TRBD1 (6 bases). The CDR3 extends over 16 amino acids. CDR1 is SGHRS and CDR2 is YFSETQ in the germline V gene. The germline V and J ends were trimmed by 4 bases and 0 bases, with 14 bases remaining between them. The DNA for the CDR3 is TGCGCCAGCAGCCCCCAGGGGCCTATCTCTGGAAACACCATATATTTT. Residues: CASSPQGPISGNTIYF.

The V gene is TRBV19, the J gene TRBJ2-2, with unresolved D. V was shortened by 2 bases and J by 4 bases, with 8 bases between the two germline ends. This CDR3 has 14 amino acids. CDR1 and CDR2 (germline): LNHDA, SQIVND (reference sequence). The DNA of the CDR3 is TGTGCCAGTAGTATATATACCCGCACCGGGGAGCTGTTTTTT. This codes for CASSIYTRTGELFF.

The J gene is TRBJ2-3, the V gene TRBV5-8; D uncertain. Germline assignment: CDR1 SGHTS and CDR2 YDEGEE. V was pared by 3 bases and J by 8 bases, with 13 bases between. This CDR3 contains 13 residues. The CDR3: CASSYRPDGTQYF. CDR3 coding DNA: TGTGCCAGCAGCTACCGACCCGACGGTACGCAGTATTTT.

This clone is medium-sized (0.01 to 0.1%) within its sample. The chain joins TRBV10-3 to TRBJ2-3, with 9 bases aligning to TRBD1. The ends lost 7 bases at V and 6 bases at J; junction bases unmatched: 11. Germline V gives CDR1 ENHRY, CDR2 SYGVKD. This CDR3 contains 15 residues. CDR3 residues: CAITTGQGGGDTQYF. DNA of the CDR3: TGTGCCATCACCACGGGACAGGGTGGCGGTGATACGCAGTATTTT.

The chain carries TRBV4-1 and TRBJ2-1; maybe TRBD2 (5 bases). CDR3 length: 14 amino acids. Germline V lookup: CDR1 MGHRA, CDR2 YSYEKL. V lost 0 bases and J lost 9, with 12 bases in between. The chain's CDR3 is CASSQESDLGEQFF. In nucleotides, the CDR3 is TGCGCCAGCAGCCAAGAATCGGACTTGGGTGAGCAGTTCTTC.

The chain has TRBV11-2 and TRBJ1-2; D gene unclear. The CDR3 is 12 amino acids. V was cut by 3 bases and J by 6 bases, with 8 bases left in between. In germline, CDR1 is SGHAT, CDR2 FQNNGV. CDR3 sequence: CASSFIGNGYTF. The DNA of the CDR3 is TGTGCCAGCAGCTTTATTGGGAATGGCTACACCTTC.

The rearrangement links TRBV5-6 to TRBJ1-1; no clear D gene. CDR1 is SGHDT, CDR2 YYEEEE, per germline. Trimming removed 4 bases at V and 4 bases at J, with 17 bases between. CDR3 length: 15 residues. The CDR3 region is CASSTKVGSSTEAFF. In DNA, the CDR3 is TGTGCCAGCAGCACAAAAGTCGGGTCTTCCACTGAAGCTTTCTTT.

The rearrangement joins TRBV25-1 to TRBJ2-7, with 11 bases that match TRBD2. Germline assignment: CDR1 MGHDK and CDR2 SYGVNS. The trim removed 6 bases at V and 2 bases at J, leaving 0 bases unmatched. This CDR3 has 13 amino acids. CDR3 protein: CASRTSGAYEQYF. CDR3 coding DNA: TGTGCCAGCAGGACTAGCGGGGCCTACGAGCAGTACTTC.

The chain recombines TRBV28 with TRBJ2-7; D perhaps matches TRBD2 (5 bases). The length of the CDR3 is 12 residues. Germline V gene lookup returns CDR1 MDHEN and CDR2 SYDVKM. Trimming shortened V by 2 bases and J by 9 bases, and 11 bases separated the two germline ends. CDR3 in amino acids: CASSLSGPGQYF. CDR3 coding DNA: TGTGCCAGCAGTTTAAGCGGCCCTGGGCAGTACTTC. Drawing the rest from reference TRBV28 and TRBJ2-7, the complete variable domain is DVKVTQSSRYLVKRTGEKVFLECVQDMDHENMFWYRQDPGLGLRLIYFSYDVKMKEKGDIPEGYSVSREKKERFSLILESASTNQTSMYLCASSLSGPGQYFGPGTRLTVT.

V usage is TRBV11-2 and J usage is TRBJ1-1, with TRBD1 matching 9 bases. Per germline, CDR1 SGHAT and CDR2 FQNNGV. The CDR3 totals 17 residues. V shed 5 bases, J shed 4 bases, and the junction held 14 bases outside the gene matches. Written as DNA, the CDR3 is TGTGCCAGCAGCCCCTCTGGGGGGGGACAGGGACGCACTGAAGCTTTCTTT. It is translated as CASSPSGGGQGRTEAFF.

The chain combines TRBV5-1 with TRBJ2-2; tentative D call: TRBD2 (6 bases). This CDR3 spans 13 amino acids. Looked up from germline, CDR1 is SGHRS and CDR2 is YFSETQ. V lost 6 bases, J lost 2 bases, and 8 bases lay in between. The DNA for the CDR3 is TGCGCCAGCACGCGGGATAACACCGGGGAGCTGTTTTTT. As protein: CASTRDNTGELFF.

J is TRBJ1-1 and V is TRBV5-6; D might be TRBD1 (5 bases). The CDR3 loop spans 16 amino acids. Germline-derived CDR1 and CDR2 are SGHDT and YYEEEE. Trimming took 1 base from V and 1 from J, leaving 14 bases between them. The CDR3 loop reads CASSLSRAYRNTEAFF. The CDR3 DNA is TGTGCCAGCAGCTTGAGCAGGGCTTATCGGAACACTGAAGCTTTCTTT.